Shown below are 5 T cell receptor beta chains from a single sample sequenced in a study of blood T cell repertoires in COVID-19. Generated by immunoSEQ multiplex PCR, the TCRdb table keeps only in-frame clones and is missing some. The profile covers about 240,000 clones, with roughly 82% appearing a single time and around 5% taken by the ten largest. What was sequenced was peripheral blood. Receptors were obtained from a woman aged 65 to 85 with acute or convalescent COVID-19.

The genes are TRBV24-1 and TRBJ1-2; D uncertain. This CDR3 has 12 residues. V was pared by 1 base and J by 8 bases, with 7 bases between. Germline loops: CDR1 KGHDR, CDR2 SFDVKD. CDR3 nucleotides: TGTGCCACCAGTGATTTAACAGAGGGCTACACCTTC. Protein product: CATSDLTEGYTF.

This chain links TRBV7-9 with TRBJ2-2; 8 bases line up with TRBD1. This CDR3 is 15 amino acids long. The germline V gene encodes CDR1 SEHNR and CDR2 FQNEAQ (reference sequence). The trim removed 5 bases at V and 4 bases at J, leaving 6 bases unmatched. The CDR3 spells CASSPRGLATGELFF. Here the CDR3 DNA reads TGTGCCAGCAGCCCCAGGGGGCTGGCCACCGGGGAGCTGTTTTTT.

The chain couples TRBV28 to TRBJ1-6; TRBD1 is a possible D gene (6 bases). Germline V gene data show CDR1 as MDHEN and CDR2 as SYDVKM. The V and J ends lost 3 bases and 7 bases respectively, with 10 bases between them. CDR3 size: 14 residues. The CDR3 spells CASSLQGYNSPLHF. In nucleotides, the CDR3 is TGTGCCAGCAGTTTGCAGGGGTACAATTCACCCCTCCACTTT.

The V gene is TRBV11-2, the J gene TRBJ1-2, with D maybe TRBD1 (6 bases). The CDR3 covers 15 residues. V lost 0 bases, J lost 5 bases, and 13 bases lay in between. Germline V lookup: CDR1 SGHAT, CDR2 FQNNGV. CDR3 region: CASSLDQGGMYGYTF. CDR3 DNA: TGTGCCAGCAGCTTAGATCAAGGGGGAATGTATGGCTACACCTTC.

The chain uses TRBV9 and TRBJ1-1, with D unclear. Germline V gives CDR1 SGDLS, CDR2 YYNGEE. Trimming shortened V by 4 bases and J by 0 bases, and 10 bases separated the two germline ends. The CDR3 runs to 14 residues. CDR3 nucleotides: TGTGCCAGCAGCAAGAGCACCATGAACACTGAAGCTTTCTTT. It encodes CASSKSTMNTEAFF.